This entry concerns a single T cell receptor beta chain. Its antigen is undetermined. The record originates from a study of cytomegalovirus exposure and HLA in healthy donors. Study summary: Ancestry clustering placed roughly 86% of roughly 400 genotyped donors in the Caucasian-associated cluster. General study results and limits: Earlier findings revealed that most TCR beta V segments proved productive either about 90% or about 30% of the time.

Germline V gives CDR1 SGHTA, CDR2 FQGNSA. V lost 1 base and J lost 4, with 13 bases in between. The CDR3 contains 16 residues. Vbeta (60) and Jbeta (13) primers were used in the PCR. Generated by immunoSEQ multiplex PCR, the TCRdb table keeps only in-frame clones and is missing some. The sample shows approximately 220,000 clones, 83% of them seen only once. This chain connects TRBV7-2 to TRBJ2-2; a weak D match, TRBD2 (6 bases). This receptor was identified in a girl aged 5 to 17 in good health and CMV-seronegative. The sequenced sample consisted of PBMCs. CDR3 DNA sequence: TGTGCCAGCAGCTTAGTAACGGGGGATCTCACCGGGGAGCTGTTTTTT. Its protein product is CASSLVTGDLTGELFF. Complete variable domain (other parts from reference TRBV7-2 and TRBJ2-2): GAGVSQSPSNKVTEKGKDVELRCDPISGHTALYWYRQSLGQGLEFLIYFQGNSAPDKSGLPSDRFSAERTGGSVSTLTIQRTQQEDSAVYLCASSLVTGDLTGELFFGEGSRLTVL.